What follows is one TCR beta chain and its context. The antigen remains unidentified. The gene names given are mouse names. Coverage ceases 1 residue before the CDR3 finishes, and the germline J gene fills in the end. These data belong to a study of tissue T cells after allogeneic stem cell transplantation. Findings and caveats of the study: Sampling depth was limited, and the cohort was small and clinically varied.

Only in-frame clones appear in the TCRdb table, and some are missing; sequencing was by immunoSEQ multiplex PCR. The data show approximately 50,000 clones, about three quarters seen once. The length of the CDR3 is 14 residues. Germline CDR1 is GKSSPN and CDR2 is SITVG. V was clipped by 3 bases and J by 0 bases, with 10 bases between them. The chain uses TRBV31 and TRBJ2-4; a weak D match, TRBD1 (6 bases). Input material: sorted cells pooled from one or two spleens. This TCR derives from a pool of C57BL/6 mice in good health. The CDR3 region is CAWSPQGSQNTLYF. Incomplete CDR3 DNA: TGTGCCTGGAGCCCTCAGGGGAGTCAAAACACCTTGTAC.